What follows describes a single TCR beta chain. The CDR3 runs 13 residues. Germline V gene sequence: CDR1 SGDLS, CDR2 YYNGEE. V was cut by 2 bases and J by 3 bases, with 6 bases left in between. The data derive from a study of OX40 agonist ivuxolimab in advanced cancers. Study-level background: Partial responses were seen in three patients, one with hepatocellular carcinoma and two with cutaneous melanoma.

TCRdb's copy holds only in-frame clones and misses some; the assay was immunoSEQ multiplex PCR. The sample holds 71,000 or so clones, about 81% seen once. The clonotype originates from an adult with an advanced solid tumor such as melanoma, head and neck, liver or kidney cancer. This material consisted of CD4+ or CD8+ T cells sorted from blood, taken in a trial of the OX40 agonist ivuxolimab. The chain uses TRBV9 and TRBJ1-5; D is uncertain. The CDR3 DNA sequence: TGTGCCAGCAGCGTCGACCTCAATCAGCCCCAGCATTTT. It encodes CASSVDLNQPQHF.